This T cell receptor beta chain was found in a study of response to subunit inactivated influenza vaccine. Study results and caveats: Few additional T cells are recruited per seasonal influenza vaccination, authors suggested.

Remarks on this clonotype: The antigen remains unidentified.

CDR1 and CDR2 (germline): SGHRS, YFSETQ. The ends lost 2 bases at V and 4 bases at J; junction bases unmatched: 8. The CDR3 extends over 16 amino acids. TCRdb reprocessed the RT-PCR reads with MiXCR, giving one entry per CDR3 protein. The sample includes about 500,000 distinct CDR3 sequences, approximately 13% of them seen just once. The receptor's source is a man aged 50 or older who received an inactivated influenza vaccine. The chain is built from TRBV5-1 and TRBJ2-1; 8 bases are shared with TRBD2. Here the sequenced sample was PBMCs from blood, taken 45 days after vaccination. The CDR3 region is CASSFAAGEWYNEQFF. DNA for the CDR3: TGCGCCAGCAGCTTTGCAGCGGGAGAGTGGTACAATGAGCAGTTCTTC. Filled out from reference TRBV5-1 and TRBJ2-1, the complete variable domain reads KAGVTQTPRYLIKTRGQQVTLSCSPISGHRSVSWYQQTPGQGLQFLFEYFSETQRNKGNFPGRFSGRQFSNSRSEMNVSTLELGDSALYLCASSFAAGEWYNEQFFGPGTRLTVL.